The clone carrying this T cell receptor beta chain was observed once. No antigen is known for it. Treatment reported: around 19 received Ad26.COV2.S at low or high dose, single or two shots; several received placebo; per-sample allocation not given. Specimens were obtained on day 63 following the first vaccine or placebo injection. In Boston, the donor was an adult between 18-55 years of age. The vaccine antigen was prefusion-stabilized Wuhan SARS-CoV-2 spike. The entry originates in a study of Ad26.COV2.S vaccination and SARS-CoV-2 variants. Turning to the study itself: The donor participated in the COV1001 trial, in its Ad26.COV2.S arm. General study results and limits: An underestimation of total T cell responses may have resulted from the TCR breadth and depth analyses.

Trimming cost V 2 bases and J 0 bases, with 10 bases left between them. The CDR3 covers 16 residues. Looked up from germline, CDR1 is ENHRY and CDR2 is SYGVKD. Only in-frame clones appear in the TCRdb table, and some are missing; sequencing was by immunoSEQ multiplex PCR. Altogether roughly 390,000 clones are present, about 88% being singletons, with the ten largest covering 3.5%. This sequence was found in a person between 18 and 59 years old who received the Ad26.COV2.S COVID-19 vaccine or a placebo. The material was peripheral blood, obtained in a trial of Ad26.COV2.S vaccine versus placebo. The chain uses TRBV10-3 and TRBJ1-4; D not resolved. The CDR3 region has the DNA TGTGCCATCAGTGAGGAGCGAGATGCAACTAATGAAAAACTGTTTTTT. As protein: CAISEERDATNEKLFF.